This T cell receptor (beta chain) is from a study of neurological immune-mediated disorders (dated by TCRdb to the late 2010s). Study-level background: Among the 34 multiple sclerosis patients, relapsing-remitting MS accounted for some 30 and secondary progressive MS accounted for 3. Longitudinal samples, technical triplicates and paired sorted CD4+ and CD8+ T-cell subsets, alongside PBMC samples, were included among the approximately 98 TCR-beta libraries. Of the roughly 68 subjects in the cohort, roughly 14 were HAM/TSP patients, 34 were multiple sclerosis patients, and 20 were healthy controls. Using UMI-based sequencing, the study compared peripheral blood TCR-beta repertoires from patients with HTLV-I-associated myelopathy (HAM/TSP), patients with multiple sclerosis, and healthy controls.

Unsorted PBMC libraries were generated from 2 million PBMCs stored in RNAlater at -80 °C until RNA extraction. Multiple sclerosis patients were enrolled in a US clinical protocol evaluating disease progression by magnetic resonance imaging. Peripheral blood was subjected to Ficoll-Hypaque density gradient centrifugation to isolate PBMCs, which were then cryopreserved in liquid nitrogen. The investigation overall reported the following: TCR clonal expansion was greatest in HAM/TSP patients and smallest in MS patients, who ranked below even healthy controls. No association of the MS cluster with clinical or MRI features was observed, and the need for larger cohorts was stated by the authors. No identical CDR3 amino acid sequences were shared among expanded clones across subjects, suggesting private TCR-beta repertoires in all groups. Repertoires from 18 of 34 MS patients were grouped by phylogenetic analysis into a cluster of related CDR3 sequences, suggesting a possible repertoire-level signature.

cDNA synthesis used template-switch 5'RACE with a primer carrying a 10-nucleotide random unique molecular identifier tagging each TCR transcript. Every sequencing run covered 15-18 subjects and yielded more than 160 million TCR-beta sequences. The RNeasy kit was used for extraction of total RNA. Using the KAPA Real-time Library Amplification kit, TCR-beta VDJ regions were amplified with primers for the TCR constant region and the 5'RACE anchor. Sample indexes and Illumina adaptors were added in a first PCR, and a second PCR then increased library yield. After Ampure bead purification, the roughly 650 bp TCR product was size-selected on a 2% E-gel SizeSelection system. Before pooling, libraries had their quality checked on a Bioanalyzer, their concentration measured with Qubit, and their quantity determined with the Kapa Library Quantification kit. Paired-end 2 x 150 bp sequencing of the libraries was performed on an Illumina HiSeq 2500. To increase sequence diversity, roughly 24-31% phiX was spiked into each library pool. Processing in the source paper ran as follows. Quality-filtered reads were processed with the UMI-based MiGEC pipeline, and over 85% of raw TCR sequences were removed by the MiGEC pipeline during error correction. VDJ genes were aligned to IMGT germline references, and clonotypes were defined by unique CDR3 amino acid sequence plus V-J genes. Clonal expansion, Shannon diversity and CDR3 relatedness were evaluated with VDJtools (CalcPairwiseDistances, ClusterSamples), while phylogenetic trees were built in CLCbio workbench. Expanded clones were defined as having at least 8 unique UMIs, based on coefficient-of-variation modelling across technical triplicates. Using fastp at Q25 and MiXCR, TCRdb reprocessed the public reads and kept productive beta chains. Each entry merges the rows of one CDR3 protein and shows their most common DNA and genes. The V and J calls and clone size are TCRdb's, not the authors'. The sample table contains 50,000 or so distinct CDR3 sequences; only one count was recorded for roughly 3.8% of them. Together, the top ten hold 6% to 7% of the sample.

At least ten counts were recorded for this clonotype. This clone's antigen is unknown. No qualities accompany the bases; no much larger clone lies one base away. Trimming costs V 6 bases and J 2 bases, and their ends lie 8 bases apart. The CDR3 measures 12 amino acids from cysteine to phenylalanine. CDR3 DNA only is kept here, 36 bases in frame from base 1. CDR1 and CDR2, per the germline V gene (reference sequence), are DFQATT and SNEGSKA. Recombination joined TRBV20-1 with TRBJ1-3; TRBD1 is a weak D gene call, 6 bases matching. Input material: PBMCs. This clonotype was sampled from a man in his 60s with multiple sclerosis. In nucleotides, the sequence is TGCAGTGCCCGGGACACTGGAAACACCATATATTTT. The encoded protein is CSARDTGNTIYF.